This is a list of T cell receptor beta chains from one sample in a study of prognosis after radiotherapy for stage I lung cancer. MiXCR was run by TCRdb on the multiplex PCR reads, yielding one entry per CDR3 protein. Among roughly 30,000 distinct CDR3 sequences listed, just over 40% were seen once. Material: PBMCs, obtained before or after stereotactic body radiation therapy (not recorded which). The receptors were gathered from a donor of 50 years or more with non-small cell lung cancer. The conserved cysteine and the conserved F or W are not part of the CDR3 here. Some rows have no size entry. The others give once, few or many, or a class for an expanded clone.

TRBV11-1	many	TRBJ2-1	ASRQPGQGANEQF
TRBV7-9	many	TRBJ2-3	ASSLWRPTSTDTQY
TRBV6-2/TRBV6-3	-	TRBJ2-1	ASKRTSGPNEQF
TRBV6-2/TRBV6-3	-	TRBJ1-6	ASSPLGGGAGNSPLH
TRBV5-4	once	TRBJ1-6	ASSSAGLFGSPLH
TRBV20-1	many	TRBJ1-1	SVRAGNTEAF
TRBV11-2	many	TRBJ2-7	ASSLEAGSAYEQY
TRBV4-1	many	TRBJ1-2	ASSREIVSDWYGYT
TRBV4-3	many	TRBJ2-5	ASSQDPGETQY
TRBV12-3/TRBV12-4	medium-sized	TRBJ2-7	ASSYTGGEQY
TRBV20-1	-	TRBJ1-6	SARGAQVITLH
TRBV2	-	TRBJ2-1	ASSPIGGAYNEQF
TRBV2	-	TRBJ2-1	ASIVAAPGERF
TRBV6-2/TRBV6-3	-	TRBJ1-6	ASISRDRGRSPLH
TRBV30	-	TRBJ1-3	VVRNPGNTIY
TRBV6-9	many	TRBJ2-7	ASSLDNSYEQY
TRBV4-3	many	TRBJ1-2	ASSQDWVNYGYT
TRBV5-1	-	TRBJ2-7	ASSLSTSGRMSKQY
TRBV7-8	many	TRBJ2-7	ASSLRSQDGEQY
TRBV5-4	many	TRBJ1-4	ASSPWTGTTNEKLF
TRBV12-3/TRBV12-4	-	TRBJ2-1	ASSRQGEYNEQF
TRBV12-3/TRBV12-4	-	TRBJ2-2	ASSLEGGELF
TRBV18	-	TRBJ2-3	ASSRDHLEADTQY
TRBV7-8	-	TRBJ2-2	ASSPRTATGELF
TRBV18	-	TRBJ1-6	ASSPRADSYNSPPH
TRBV7-2	many	TRBJ2-7	ASSFSLKTSYEQY
TRBV12-3/TRBV12-4	many	TRBJ1-5	ASSPDNNQPQH
TRBV25-1	-	TRBJ2-1	ASSADSLYNEQF
TRBV27	many	TRBJ2-7	ASSLFYSSYEQY
TRBV6-1	-	TRBJ2-7	ASGLAGRMEQY
TRBV20-1	-	TRBJ2-7	SAEWADRGSYEQY
TRBV7-8	many	TRBJ1-2	ASSLGLVTSYT
TRBV5-6	many	TRBJ2-1	ASSRDDFYNEQF
TRBV20-1	many	TRBJ2-5	SASEDRGFRFYQETQY
TRBV5-6	many	TRBJ2-7	ASSLGVSSYEQY
TRBV19	-	TRBJ2-5	ASSMGHGRRETQY
TRBV24-1	many	TRBJ2-1	ATSDRTSGNYNEQF
TRBV9	-	TRBJ2-1	ASSSGQGNEQF
TRBV4-3	-	TRBJ2-1	ASSQEISSYNEQF
TRBV6-1	-	TRBJ2-2	AILRLAGGNTGELF
TRBV3-1	many	TRBJ2-3	ASSQVRNTQY